The 9 T cell receptor beta chains listed next were all sequenced from one sample in a study of T cells in Graves' hyperthyroidism and ophthalmopathy. The TCR beta CDR3 regions underwent amplification using RNA transcripts as the source. In the first-round RT-PCR of the TCR CDR3, the HTBI primer set was used. TCRdb recomputed calls from the multiplex PCR reads with MiXCR, one row per CDR3 protein. The sample shows some 360,000 distinct CDR3 sequences, 15% to 20% of them seen only once. The sample taken for sequencing was blood. These receptor sequences come from a woman aged 40 to 55 with Graves' ophthalmopathy.

In this sample, this clonotype turned up many times. This chain connects TRBV6-5 to TRBJ2-3; 8 nucleotides agree with TRBD2. The V gene end was trimmed by 4 bases and the J gene end by 10 bases; junction bases not matched to a gene: 10. There are 14 residues in the CDR3. CDR1 and CDR2 (germline): MNHEY, SVGAGI. The CDR3 is CASSSSGPPGAQYF. In DNA form, the CDR3 reads TGTGCCAGCAGTTCTAGCGGGCCCCCTGGGGCGCAGTATTTT.

This sequence joins TRBV28 and TRBJ2-7, with a weak D call TRBD2 (6 bases). The V gene's germline CDR1 is MDHEN and CDR2 SYDVKM. The CDR3 contains 15 residues. V was pared by 6 bases and J by 3 bases, with 18 bases between. The CDR3 DNA reads as TGTGCCAGCAGCATGCCCCGGGGGAGGAGCTACGAGCAGTACTTC. Translating gives CASSMPRGRSYEQYF.

This clonotype was detected ten times or more. This chain joins TRBV2 and TRBJ2-7; D not certain. CDR3 length: 15 amino acids. With 0 bases removed from V and 6 bases from J, the gap between germline ends came to 15 bases. Germline lookup yields CDR1 SNHLY and CDR2 FYNNEI. CDR3 bases: TGTGCCAGCAGTGAAGCGACCCAGCGAGCCTCCGAGCAGTACTTC. It translates to CASSEATQRASEQYF. Using reference TRBV2 and TRBJ2-7 for the parts outside the CDR3, the full variable domain is EPEVTQTPSHQVTQMGQEVILRCVPISNHLYFYWYRQILGQKVEFLVSFYNNEISEKSEIFDDQFSVERPDGSNFTLKIRSTKLEDSAMYFCASSEATQRASEQYFGPGTRLTVT.

This clonotype appeared many times. The rearrangement uses TRBV9 and TRBJ1-2; D is uncertain. The CDR3 contains 14 residues. V lost 5 bases, J lost 2 bases, and 13 bases lay in between. Germline CDR1 and CDR2: SGDLS and YYNGEE. CDR3 bases: TGTGCCAGCAGAGAAAACCCCCCCAACTATGGCTACACCTTC. Its protein is CASRENPPNYGYTF.

This clonotype was seen ten or more times. J is TRBJ2-7 and V is TRBV29-1; perhaps TRBD1 as D (6 bases). V lost 5 bases, J lost 5 bases, and 19 bases lay in between. The CDR3 contains 14 residues. Per germline, CDR1 SQVTM and CDR2 ANQGSEA. The CDR3 DNA follows: TGCAGCGTTCAAAGAGAATTAACAGGGAACGAGCAGTACTTC. This codes for CSVQRELTGNEQYF.

The chain has TRBV20-1 and TRBJ2-2; D is unclear. V shed 3 bases and J shed 1 base, with 9 bases lying between them. This CDR3 spans 14 amino acids. CDR1 is DFQATT and CDR2 is SNEGSKA in the germline V gene (reference sequence). The CDR3 region is CSASGLQNTGELFF. The CDR3 coding sequence is TGCAGTGCTAGCGGGCTTCAGAACACCGGGGAGCTGTTTTTT.

This clonotype occurred many times. J is TRBJ1-2 and V is TRBV10-2; 7 nucleotides align to TRBD1. The V gene end was trimmed by 4 bases and the J gene end by 6 bases; junction bases not matched to a gene: 8. This CDR3 is 14 amino acids long. Germline V CDR1 and CDR2: WSHSY, SAAADI. The CDR3: CASSGAGGEDGYTF. Here the CDR3 DNA reads TGCGCCAGCAGTGGGGCAGGGGGAGAGGATGGCTACACCTTC.

This clonotype was counted between two and nine times. This rearrangement joins TRBV4-3 to TRBJ2-3, with 8 positions matching TRBD2. The CDR3 has 17 amino acids. CDR1 LGHNA and CDR2 YSLEER come from the germline V gene. The V segment lost 0 bases and the J segment 4 bases; nucleotides outside the gene matches: 9. The CDR3 DNA reads TGCGCCAGCAGCCAAGAGGCCAGCGGGAGTAGGTCAGATACGCAGTATTTT. Residues: CASSQEASGSRSDTQYF.

In this sample, this clonotype turned up many times. The rearrangement joins TRBV5-1 to TRBJ1-1; D unclear. CDR1 and CDR2 from the germline V gene are SGHRS and YFSETQ. The V gene lost 0 bases and the J gene lost 7 bases, with 10 bases spanning the gap. CDR3 size: 13 residues. Here the CDR3 DNA reads TGCGCCAGCAGCTTGGTAGTTGACGGTGAAGCTTTCTTT. Amino acids: CASSLVVDGEAFF.